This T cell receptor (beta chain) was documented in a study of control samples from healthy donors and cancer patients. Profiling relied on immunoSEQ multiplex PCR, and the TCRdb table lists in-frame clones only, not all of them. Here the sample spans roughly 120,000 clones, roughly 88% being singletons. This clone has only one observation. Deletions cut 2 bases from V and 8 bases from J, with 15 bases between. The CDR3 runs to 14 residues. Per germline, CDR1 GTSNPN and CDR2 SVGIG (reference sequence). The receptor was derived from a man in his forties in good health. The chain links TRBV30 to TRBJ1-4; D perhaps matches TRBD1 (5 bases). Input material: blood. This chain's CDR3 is CAWSLIGRGEKLFF. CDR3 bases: TGTGCCTGGAGTCTAATAGGGCGGGGCGAAAAACTGTTTTTT.